This TCR beta chain was captured by sequencing in a study of Ad26.COV2.S vaccination and SARS-CoV-2 variants. Study in general: The authors gave Ad26.COV2.S intramuscularly, either once or twice 56 days apart. Study results and caveats: For non-spike TCRs, breadth in vaccine recipients resembled that in placebo recipients.

TCRdb's table, derived via immunoSEQ multiplex PCR, lists solely in-frame clones and lacks some. The sample lists 300,000 to 350,000 clones; more than 70% were seen once. Treatment indicated: approximately 18 received Ad26.COV2.S at low or high dose, single or two shots; 5 received placebo; per-sample allocation not given. Collection of samples fell on day 63 after the first vaccine or placebo injection. The sample came from a Boston adult aged 18-55 years. Regarding this clone: As yet, its antigen is unknown.

Germline CDR1 MDHEN, CDR2 SYDVKM. The length of the CDR3 is 15 residues. V gave up 8 bases and J gave up 5 bases, with 18 bases separating them. The sample in question was peripheral blood, obtained in a trial of Ad26.COV2.S vaccine versus placebo. The V and J genes are TRBV28 and TRBJ2-2; D is unclear. This TCR was sampled from a person aged 18-60 years who received the Ad26.COV2.S COVID-19 vaccine or a placebo. CDR3 residues: CASSFLGRKTGELFF. The CDR3 nucleotides read TGTGCCAGCTCCTTTTTAGGGCGGAAAACCGGGGAGCTGTTTTTT. The full variable domain, with the rest looked up from reference TRBV28 and TRBJ2-2, is DVKVTQSSRYLVKRTGEKVFLECVQDMDHENMFWYRQDPGLGLRLIYFSYDVKMKEKGDIPEGYSVSREKKERFSLILESASTNQTSMYLCASSFLGRKTGELFFGEGSRLTVL.